Below, one T cell receptor (beta chain) is given with its context. Its antigen is as yet unknown. The sample originates from a study of CD8+ T cells in alopecia areata. Findings and caveats of the study: Mice gave a clearer picture of TCR sharing than patients did, possibly for HLA-related reasons. Scalp lesions, especially in alopecia totalis/universalis, had higher clonality than normal scalp.

CDR1 and CDR2 (germline): MDHEN, SYDVKM. CDR3 length equals 15 residues. V dropped 4 bases and J dropped 6 bases, with 18 bases sitting between them. The authors extracted RNA and reverse transcribed it into cDNA as the sequencing template. Profiling relied on immunoSEQ multiplex PCR, and the TCRdb table lists in-frame clones only, not all of them. There are about 140,000 clones in the sample; 40% to 55% occur only once, and around 1% lies in the top ten. This receptor was obtained from a human donor with alopecia areata. The chain carries TRBV28 and TRBJ1-2; no definite D call. The sample in question was CD4+ T cells sorted from blood, obtained at week 0. In nucleotides, the CDR3 is TGTGCCAGCAGTTCGGATCCGGCCCTGCGCGATGGCTACACCTTC. This gives the protein CASSSDPALRDGYTF.